This TCR beta chain came from a study of blood T cells in healthy people across ages. A second roughly 6 to 12 cycle PCR used barcoded and J-beta primers. One entry per CDR3 protein, called by TCRdb with MiXCR from the 5' RACE reads. This table has about 580,000 distinct CDR3 sequences, around 48% appearing once. This clonotype appeared a few times. No antigen is known for it. This CDR3 spans 15 amino acids. The germline gives CDR1 MNHNS, CDR2 SASEGT. V was clipped by 0 bases and J by 5 bases, with 13 bases between them. Overall study findings and caveats: Greater diversity and more naive CD4+ cells were seen in long-lived donors than in aged donors.

Samples each yielded at least 6 micrograms of total RNA. The chain uses TRBV6-1 and TRBJ2-5; D call uncertain. The TCR was taken from a man older than 75 in good health. The sequenced sample consisted of blood. CDR3 residues: CASSEAGTVGETQYF. CDR3 bases: TGTGCCAGCAGTGAAGCTGGCACAGTCGGGGAGACCCAGTACTTC.